The following is a T cell receptor beta chain sequence with its context. Its cognate antigen has yet to be identified. Nothing much larger sits one base from this clone, and base qualities are not available. These data come from a study of T-cell memory formation after mild COVID-19 (dated by TCRdb to the early 2020s). Broadly, across the study: TCR sequence clusters from the two donors were largely donor specific. T-cell clones expanding and contracting after mild COVID-19 in two donors were tracked by longitudinal TCRalpha and TCRbeta repertoire sequencing. The cohort comprised two young, previously healthy adult volunteers, one female and one male.

Ficoll-Paque density gradient centrifugation was the method used to isolate PBMCs. The research as a whole found: Contracting CD4+ clones appeared mostly in the CM and EM memory subsets, whereas CD8+ clones were enriched in EMRA. The detection of some responding clones in pre-infection memory suggests that pre-existing cross-reactive memory T cells joined the SARS-CoV-2 response. From day 15 to 85, contracting clones showed balanced CD4/CD8 phenotypes, whereas a second wave of clones that expanded from day 15 to 37 leaned towards CD4+. Only a couple of mild cases were covered by the study, and larger cohorts that include severe cases with pre-infection samples were considered necessary. Whether the second-wave clones peaking on day 37 were SARS-CoV-2 specific was not confirmed.

The run used an Illumina NovaSeq 6000. cDNA libraries for TCRalpha and TCRbeta were prepared by 5'RACE using constant-segment primers, with sample barcodes and unique molecular identifiers added. RNA was extracted from every sample with Trizol reagent. Libraries were amplified in two PCR steps, with a second sample barcode and Illumina TruSeq adapters added in the second step. Sequencing of the libraries was done on an Illumina NovaSeq, producing 2 x 150 bp paired-end reads. Under the source paper's analysis protocol: The reads were demultiplexed and collapsed into UMI-guided consensus sequences using migec v1.2.7. Using mixcr v2.1.11, UMI consensuses were aligned to TRA and TRB V and J templates and then assembled into clonotypes. A clonotype was counted as expanded or contracted only if both edgeR and NoisET called the change significant, with noise models trained on biological replicates. For edgeR calls, the thresholds were a false discovery rate-adjusted p below 0.01 and a log2 fold-change of 1. As an exploratory analysis of dynamics, PCA with hierarchical clustering was applied to max-normalized trajectories of the 1000 most abundant clonotypes. The CD4 or CD8 phenotype of responding clones was assigned using the separately sequenced CD4+ and CD8+ repertoires. The public reads were reanalyzed by TCRdb: fastp trimming at Q25, MiXCR alignment, in-frame beta chains only. Under each unique CDR3 protein, matching rows form one entry showing the most common genes and DNA. Clone size and V and J calls follow TCRdb, not the original study. For this sample the table gives approximately 210,000 distinct CDR3 sequences, of which approximately 20% were detected only once. In total, the top ten clones hold 2.4% of the sample.

Sample: PBMCs or a T cell subset sorted from them (not recorded which). The TCR was taken from an adult woman who had mild COVID-19 (a few samples of this study predate the infection). The sample titles of this study are shuffled in the database, so cell type and time point are left out; the donor was told from shared clones.

The DNA sequence is given as TGTGCCAGCAGACCGGGACTAGCGCGCGAGACCCAGTACTTC. Its translation is CASRPGLARETQYF. The chain links TRBV6-2 or TRBV6-3 with TRBJ2-5, with 10 bases in between that match TRBD2. From the cysteine through the phenylalanine, the CDR3 covers 14 amino acids. The only DNA kept is the CDR3, 42 bases in frame from the first base. CDR1 and CDR2 are read off the germline V gene as MNHEY and SVGEGT. The germline V end is reduced by 6 bases and the J end by 5 bases; junction bases left unmatched: 6.